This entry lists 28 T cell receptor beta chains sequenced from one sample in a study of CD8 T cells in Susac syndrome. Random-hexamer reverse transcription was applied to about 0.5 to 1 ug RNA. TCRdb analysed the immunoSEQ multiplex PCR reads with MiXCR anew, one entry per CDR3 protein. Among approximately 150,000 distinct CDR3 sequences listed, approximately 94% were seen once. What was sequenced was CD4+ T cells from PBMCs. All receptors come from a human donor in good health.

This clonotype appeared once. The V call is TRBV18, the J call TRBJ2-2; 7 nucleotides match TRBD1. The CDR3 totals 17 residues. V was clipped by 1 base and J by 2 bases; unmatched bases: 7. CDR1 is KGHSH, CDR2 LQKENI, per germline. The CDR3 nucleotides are TGTGCCAGCTCACCACTTGACAGGGCCCTTAACACCGGGGAGCTGTTTTTT. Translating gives CASSPLDRALNTGELFF.

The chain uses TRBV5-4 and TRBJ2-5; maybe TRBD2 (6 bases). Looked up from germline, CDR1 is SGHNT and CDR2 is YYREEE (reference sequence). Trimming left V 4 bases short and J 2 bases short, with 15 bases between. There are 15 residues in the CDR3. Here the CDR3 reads CASSPGRGRQETQYF. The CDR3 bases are TGTGCCAGCAGCCCCGGACGGGGGAGGCAAGAGACCCAGTACTTC.

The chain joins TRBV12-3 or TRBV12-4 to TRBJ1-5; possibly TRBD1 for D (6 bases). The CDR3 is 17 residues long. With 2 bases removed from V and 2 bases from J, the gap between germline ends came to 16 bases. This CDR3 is CASSLSPTGYRNQPQHF. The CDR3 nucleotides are TGTGCCAGCAGTTTAAGCCCTACAGGGTACCGCAATCAGCCCCAGCATTTT.

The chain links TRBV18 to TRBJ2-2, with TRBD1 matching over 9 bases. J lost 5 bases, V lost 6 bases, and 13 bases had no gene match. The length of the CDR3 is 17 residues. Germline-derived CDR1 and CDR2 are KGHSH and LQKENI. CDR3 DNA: TGTGCCAGCTCCACCCCGCGACAGGGGGACTGGACCGGGGAGCTGTTTTTT. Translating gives CASSTPRQGDWTGELFF. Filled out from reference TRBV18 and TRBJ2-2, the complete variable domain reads NAGVMQNPRHLVRRRGQEARLRCSPMKGHSHVYWYRQLPEEGLKFMVYLQKENIIDESGMPKERFSAEFPKEGPSILRIQQVVRGDSAAYFCASSTPRQGDWTGELFFGEGSRLTVL.

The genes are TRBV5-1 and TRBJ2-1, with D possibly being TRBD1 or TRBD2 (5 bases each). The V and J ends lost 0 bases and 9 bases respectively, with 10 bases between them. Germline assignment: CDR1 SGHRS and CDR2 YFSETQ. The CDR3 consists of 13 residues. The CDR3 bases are TGCGCCAGCAGCTTGGAGAGGGGTACTGAGCAGTTCTTC. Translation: CASSLERGTEQFF.

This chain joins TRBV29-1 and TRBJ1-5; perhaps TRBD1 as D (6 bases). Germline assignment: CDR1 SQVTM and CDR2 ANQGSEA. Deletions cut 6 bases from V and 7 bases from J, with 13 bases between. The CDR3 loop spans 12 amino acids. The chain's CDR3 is CSVGGGRQPQHF. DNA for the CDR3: TGCAGCGTGGGAGGGGGGCGGCAGCCCCAGCATTTT.

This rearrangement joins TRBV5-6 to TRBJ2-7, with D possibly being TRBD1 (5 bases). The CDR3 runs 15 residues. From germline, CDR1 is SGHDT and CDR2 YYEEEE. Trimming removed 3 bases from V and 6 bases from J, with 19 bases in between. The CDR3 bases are TGTGCCAGCAGCTCCTACGGGCAGGGTAGTGGCGAGCAGTACTTC. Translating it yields CASSSYGQGSGEQYF.

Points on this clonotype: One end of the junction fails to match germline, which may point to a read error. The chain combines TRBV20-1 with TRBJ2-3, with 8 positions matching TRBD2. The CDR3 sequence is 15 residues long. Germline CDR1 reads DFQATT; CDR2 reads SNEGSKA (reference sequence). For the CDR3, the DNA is TGCAGTGCTAGATACGGGGCGGGAGGCAGGGATACGCAGGATTTT. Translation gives CSARYGAGGRDTQDF.

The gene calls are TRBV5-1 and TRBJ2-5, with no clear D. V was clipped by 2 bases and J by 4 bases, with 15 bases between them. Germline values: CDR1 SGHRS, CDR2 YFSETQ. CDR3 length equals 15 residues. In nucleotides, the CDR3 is TGCGCCAGCAGCTTAAAAAGGGCAGGTGGAGAGACCCAGTACTTC. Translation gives CASSLKRAGGETQYF. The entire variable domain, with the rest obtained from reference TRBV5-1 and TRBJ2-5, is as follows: KAGVTQTPRYLIKTRGQQVTLSCSPISGHRSVSWYQQTPGQGLQFLFEYFSETQRNKGNFPGRFSGRQFSNSRSEMNVSTLELGDSALYLCASSLKRAGGETQYFGPGTRLLVL.

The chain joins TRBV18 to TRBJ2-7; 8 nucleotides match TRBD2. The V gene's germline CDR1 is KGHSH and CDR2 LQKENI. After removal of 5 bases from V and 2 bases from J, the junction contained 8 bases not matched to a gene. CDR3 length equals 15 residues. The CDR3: CASSDTGTRPYEQYF. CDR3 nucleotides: TGTGCCAGCTCAGATACCGGGACTAGACCCTACGAGCAGTACTTC.

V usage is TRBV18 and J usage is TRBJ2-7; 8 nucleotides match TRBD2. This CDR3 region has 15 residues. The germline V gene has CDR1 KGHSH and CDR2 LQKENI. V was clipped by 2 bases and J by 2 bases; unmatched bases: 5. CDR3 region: CASSPSGSIPYEQYF. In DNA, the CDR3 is TGTGCCAGCTCACCAAGCGGGAGTATCCCCTACGAGCAGTACTTC.

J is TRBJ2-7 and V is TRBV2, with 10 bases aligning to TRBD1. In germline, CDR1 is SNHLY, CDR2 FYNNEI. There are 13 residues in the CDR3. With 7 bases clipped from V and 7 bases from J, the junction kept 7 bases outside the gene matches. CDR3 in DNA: TGTGCCAGCACGGACAGGGGGTCTTTGGAGCAGTACTTC. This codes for CASTDRGSLEQYF.

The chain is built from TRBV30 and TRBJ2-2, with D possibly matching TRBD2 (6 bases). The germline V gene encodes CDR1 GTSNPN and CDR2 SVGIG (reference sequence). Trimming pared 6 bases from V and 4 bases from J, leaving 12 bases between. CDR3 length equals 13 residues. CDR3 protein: CACNRGSTGELFF. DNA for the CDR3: TGTGCCTGCAATCGGGGGTCCACCGGGGAGCTGTTTTTT.

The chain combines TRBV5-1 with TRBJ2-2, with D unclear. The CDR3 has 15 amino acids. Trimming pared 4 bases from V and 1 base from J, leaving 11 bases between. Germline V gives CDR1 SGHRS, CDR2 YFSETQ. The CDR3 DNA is TGCGCCAGCAGCCTGCCAGCAGGGAACACCGGGGAGCTGTTTTTT. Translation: CASSLPAGNTGELFF.

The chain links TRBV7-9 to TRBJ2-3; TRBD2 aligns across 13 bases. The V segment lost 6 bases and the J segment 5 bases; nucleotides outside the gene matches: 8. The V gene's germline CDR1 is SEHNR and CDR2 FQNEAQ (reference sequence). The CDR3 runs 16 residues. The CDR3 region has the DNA TGTGCCAGCAGTCGCTGGACTAGCGGGAGTTTAGATACGCAGTATTTT. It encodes CASSRWTSGSLDTQYF.

CDR3 protein: CASSDGTPVANEQFF. The CDR3 DNA is TGTGCCAGCAGTGACGGGACACCGGTGGCGAATGAGCAGTTCTTC. The chain couples TRBV6-1 to TRBJ2-1; D might be TRBD1 (6 bases). Germline-derived CDR1 and CDR2 are MNHNS and SASEGT. This CDR3 has 15 residues. V lost 3 bases, J lost 7 bases, and 16 bases lay in between.

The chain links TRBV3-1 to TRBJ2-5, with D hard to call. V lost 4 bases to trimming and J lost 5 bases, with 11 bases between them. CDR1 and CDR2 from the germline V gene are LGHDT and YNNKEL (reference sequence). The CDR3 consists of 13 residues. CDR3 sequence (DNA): TGTGCCAGCAGCCTACTCCACTCGGAGACCCAGTACTTC. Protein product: CASSLLHSETQYF.

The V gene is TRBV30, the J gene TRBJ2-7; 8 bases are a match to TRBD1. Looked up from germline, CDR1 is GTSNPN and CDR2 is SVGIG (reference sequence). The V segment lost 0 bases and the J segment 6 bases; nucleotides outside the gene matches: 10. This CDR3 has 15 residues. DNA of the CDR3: TGTGCCTGGAGTGTACGAGGGACAGGTCCCTTCGAGCAGTACTTC. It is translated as CAWSVRGTGPFEQYF.

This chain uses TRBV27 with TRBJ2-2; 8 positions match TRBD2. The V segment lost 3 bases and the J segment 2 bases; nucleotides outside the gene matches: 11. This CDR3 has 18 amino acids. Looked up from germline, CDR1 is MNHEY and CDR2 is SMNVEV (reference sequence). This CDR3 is CASSFRLAGGKNTGELFF. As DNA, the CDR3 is TGTGCCAGCAGTTTCCGACTGGCGGGAGGTAAAAACACCGGGGAGCTGTTTTTT.

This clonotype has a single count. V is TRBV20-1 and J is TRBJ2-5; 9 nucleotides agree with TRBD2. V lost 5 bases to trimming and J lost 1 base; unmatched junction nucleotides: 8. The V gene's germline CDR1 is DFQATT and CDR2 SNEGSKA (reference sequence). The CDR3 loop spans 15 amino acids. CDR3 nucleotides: TGCAGTGCTCGCATAGCGGGAGCCTTCCAAGAGACCCAGTACTTC. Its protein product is CSARIAGAFQETQYF.

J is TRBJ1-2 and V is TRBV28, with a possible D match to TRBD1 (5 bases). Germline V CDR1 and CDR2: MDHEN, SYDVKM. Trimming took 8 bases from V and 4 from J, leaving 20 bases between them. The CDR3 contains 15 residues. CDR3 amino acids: CASGGTVTRSYGYTF. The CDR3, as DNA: TGTGCCAGCGGAGGGACGGTTACTAGGAGCTATGGCTACACCTTC.

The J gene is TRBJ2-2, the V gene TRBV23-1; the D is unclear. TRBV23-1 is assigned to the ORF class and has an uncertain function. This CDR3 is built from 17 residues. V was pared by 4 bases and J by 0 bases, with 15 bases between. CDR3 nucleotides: TGCGCCAGCAGTCGCAATGAAGGACCCGCGAACACCGGGGAGCTGTTTTTT. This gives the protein CASSRNEGPANTGELFF.

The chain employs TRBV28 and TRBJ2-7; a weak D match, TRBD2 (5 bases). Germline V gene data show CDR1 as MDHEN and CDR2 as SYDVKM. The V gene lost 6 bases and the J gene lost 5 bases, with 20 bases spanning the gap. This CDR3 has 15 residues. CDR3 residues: CASSRLTRVGDEQYF. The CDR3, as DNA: TGTGCCAGCAGCAGACTTACTAGGGTTGGCGACGAGCAGTACTTC. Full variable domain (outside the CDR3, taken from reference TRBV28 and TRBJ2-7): DVKVTQSSRYLVKRTGEKVFLECVQDMDHENMFWYRQDPGLGLRLIYFSYDVKMKEKGDIPEGYSVSREKKERFSLILESASTNQTSMYLCASSRLTRVGDEQYFGPGTRLTVT.

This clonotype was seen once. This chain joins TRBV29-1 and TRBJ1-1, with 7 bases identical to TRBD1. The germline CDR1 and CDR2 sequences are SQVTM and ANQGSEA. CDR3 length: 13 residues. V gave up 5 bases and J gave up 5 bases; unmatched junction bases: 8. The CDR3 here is CSVSTGPETEAFF. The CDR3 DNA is TGCAGCGTTTCGACAGGGCCGGAGACTGAAGCTTTCTTT. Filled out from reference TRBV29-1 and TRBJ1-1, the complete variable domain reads SAVISQKPSRDICQRGTSLTIQCQVDSQVTMMFWYRQQPGQSLTLIATANQGSEATYESGFVIDKFPISRPNLTFSTLTVSNMSPEDSSIYLCSVSTGPETEAFFGQGTRLTVV.

CDR3 in amino acids: CASSEVGGSTDTQYF. The CDR3 DNA is TGTGCCAGCAGTGAAGTGGGCGGGAGCACAGATACGCAGTATTTT. The V call is TRBV2, the J call TRBJ2-3, with D perhaps matching TRBD2 (5 bases). Trimming took 1 base from V and 0 from J, leaving 8 bases between them. The germline V gene has CDR1 SNHLY and CDR2 FYNNEI. The CDR3 loop spans 15 amino acids.

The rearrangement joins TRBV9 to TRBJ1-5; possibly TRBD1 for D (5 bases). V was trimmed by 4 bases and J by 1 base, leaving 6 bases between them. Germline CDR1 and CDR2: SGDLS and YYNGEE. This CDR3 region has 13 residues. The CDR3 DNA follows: TGTGCCAGCAGCAGGGGCAGCAATCAGCCCCAGCATTTT. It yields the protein CASSRGSNQPQHF.

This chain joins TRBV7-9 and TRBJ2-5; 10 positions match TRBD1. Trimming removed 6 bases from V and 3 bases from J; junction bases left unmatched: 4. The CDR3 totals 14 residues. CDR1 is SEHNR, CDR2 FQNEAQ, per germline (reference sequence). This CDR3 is CASRSGQGKETQYF. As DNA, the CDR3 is TGTGCCAGCAGGTCGGGACAGGGGAAAGAGACCCAGTACTTC.

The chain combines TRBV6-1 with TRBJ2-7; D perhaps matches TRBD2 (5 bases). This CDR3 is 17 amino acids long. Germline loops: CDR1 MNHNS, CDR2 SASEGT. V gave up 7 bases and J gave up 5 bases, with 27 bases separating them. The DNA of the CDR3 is TGTGCCAGCACTCTTCCCTCAGGCGGGCCGCCATTCCACGAGCAGTACTTC. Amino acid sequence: CASTLPSGGPPFHEQYF.